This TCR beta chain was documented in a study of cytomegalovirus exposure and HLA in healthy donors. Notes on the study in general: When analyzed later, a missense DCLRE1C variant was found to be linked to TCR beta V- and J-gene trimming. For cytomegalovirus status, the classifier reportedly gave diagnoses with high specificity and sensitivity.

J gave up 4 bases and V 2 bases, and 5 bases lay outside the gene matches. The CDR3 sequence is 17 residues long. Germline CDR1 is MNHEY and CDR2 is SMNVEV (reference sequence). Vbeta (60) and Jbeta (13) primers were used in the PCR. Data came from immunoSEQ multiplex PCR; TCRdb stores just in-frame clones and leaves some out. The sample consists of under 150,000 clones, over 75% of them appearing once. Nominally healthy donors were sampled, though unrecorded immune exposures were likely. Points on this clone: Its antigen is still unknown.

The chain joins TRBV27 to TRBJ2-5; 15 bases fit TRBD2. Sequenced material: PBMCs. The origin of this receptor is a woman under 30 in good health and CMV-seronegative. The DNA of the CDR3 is TGTGCCAGCAGTTTAAGGACTAGCGGGGGGGTCCCAGAGACCCAGTACTTC. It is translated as CASSLRTSGGVPETQYF.